This entry describes one T cell receptor (beta chain). What it binds is not known. The sample comes from a study of T cells in tuberculosis. Whole-study findings and limits: Active tuberculosis TCR-alpha repertoires lay closer to GMM-specific TCRs than IGRA-negative controls, suggesting clonal expansion.

V shed 5 bases and J shed 0 bases, with 13 bases lying between them. The CDR3 is made up of 16 amino acids. Germline assignment: CDR1 MNHEY and CDR2 SMNVEV (reference sequence). Libraries were prepared by immunoSEQ multiplex PCR; TCRdb keeps only in-frame clonotypes and omits some of them. The sample consists of about 34,000 clones, roughly 97% of them appearing once. V and J are TRBV27 and TRBJ2-2, with TRBD2 as a possible D gene (6 bases). This TCR came from a donor aged 10-35 years with latent tuberculosis or without tuberculosis infection. What was sequenced was PBMCs. CDR3 region: CASSPRSGANTGELFF. The CDR3, as DNA: TGTGCCAGCAGTCCCCGGTCGGGGGCGAACACCGGGGAGCTGTTTTTT.